Shown below are 21 T cell receptor beta chains from a single sample sequenced in a study of CD8 T cells in ankylosing spondylitis. These TCRs are of unknown antigen specificity. Study findings and constraints: A motif of fewer than ten highly homologous TCR beta variants was seen as apparently characteristic of ankylosing spondylitis blood.

MiXCR, run by TCRdb on the 5' RACE reads, gives a single entry per CDR3 protein. Here the sample spans more than 300,000 distinct CDR3 sequences, around 8% being singletons. Sequenced input: blood, either unsorted or a sorted T cell fraction (not recorded which). The receptors derive from a male donor with ankylosing spondylitis.

The genes are TRBV12-3 or TRBV12-4 and TRBJ2-6; 7 bases are shared with TRBD1. CDR3 length: 15 amino acids. The V gene end was trimmed by 5 bases and the J gene end by 0 bases; junction bases not matched to a gene: 1. CDR3 nucleotide sequence: TGTGCCAGCAGTCGGGACAGCTCTGGGGCCAACGTCCTGACTTTC. This codes for CASSRDSSGANVLTF.

This clonotype occurred many times. The rearrangement links TRBV5-8 to TRBJ2-1, with 12 positions matching TRBD1. Per the germline V gene, CDR1 is SGHTS and CDR2 is YDEGEE. V lost 0 bases, J lost 8 bases, and 15 bases stayed unmatched. The CDR3 is made up of 19 amino acids. Here the CDR3 reads CASSLAFGTGGLGADEQFF. As DNA, the CDR3 is TGTGCCAGCAGCTTGGCCTTTGGGACAGGGGGCTTGGGGGCCGATGAGCAGTTCTTC.

The table lists this clonotype with many counts. This sequence joins TRBV6-1 and TRBJ1-1; 7 positions agree with TRBD1. The ends lost 10 bases at V and 0 bases at J; junction bases unmatched: 8. CDR1 and CDR2 from the germline V gene are MNHNS and SASEGT. The CDR3 is 14 amino acids. As DNA, the CDR3 is TGTGCCACGAACAGGGGTGGCATGAACACTGAAGCTTTCTTT. Amino acid sequence: CATNRGGMNTEAFF.

In its sample, this clonotype was seen many times. The chain recombines TRBV29-1 with TRBJ2-7, with TRBD2 identical over 11 bases. The length of the CDR3 is 13 residues. V trimming: 7 bases; J trimming: 6 bases; junction bases outside the gene matches: 8. CDR1 SQVTM and CDR2 ANQGSEA come from the germline V gene. The CDR3 DNA is TGCAGCGGTGTAACTAGCGGGAGTGGCGAGCAGTACTTC. It translates to CSGVTSGSGEQYF.

This clonotype was counted at least ten times. The chain has TRBV28 and TRBJ2-1; tentatively, D is TRBD1 or TRBD2 (5 bases each). V was pared by 5 bases and J by 9 bases, with 14 bases between. CDR3 length equals 13 residues. The germline V gene has CDR1 MDHEN and CDR2 SYDVKM. The CDR3 loop reads CASSPQLRGEQFF. Here the CDR3 DNA reads TGTGCCAGCAGTCCCCAATTGAGGGGTGAGCAGTTCTTC.

V usage is TRBV9 and J usage is TRBJ2-1; 9 nucleotides align to TRBD2. J lost 8 bases, V lost 2 bases, and 8 bases had no gene match. This CDR3 is 15 amino acids long. Germline CDR1 and CDR2: SGDLS and YYNGEE. CDR3 sequence reads: CASSVIAGAIDEQFF. CDR3 bases: TGTGCCAGCAGCGTGATAGCGGGAGCTATAGATGAGCAGTTCTTC.

This clonotype was found a few times. The V gene is TRBV4-1, the J gene TRBJ2-5; tentatively, D is TRBD2 (5 bases). Per germline, CDR1 MGHRA and CDR2 YSYEKL. V was pared by 1 base and J by 4 bases, with 7 bases between. The CDR3 loop spans 13 amino acids. This CDR3 is CASSQVAGETQYF. CDR3 coding DNA: TGCGCCAGCAGCCAAGTGGCGGGAGAGACCCAGTACTTC.

This clonotype occurred a few times. The chain combines TRBV28 with TRBJ1-2, with D uncertain. CDR3 length: 13 residues. Germline V lookup: CDR1 MDHEN, CDR2 SYDVKM. Trimming shortened V by 6 bases and J by 7 bases, and 15 bases separated the two germline ends. CDR3 region: CASSLAWVSGYTF. The CDR3, as DNA: TGTGCCAGCAGCCTCGCATGGGTCTCTGGCTACACCTTC.

This clonotype was detected many times. This chain links TRBV29-1 with TRBJ2-7; D is perhaps TRBD2 (6 bases). The germline V gene has CDR1 SQVTM and CDR2 ANQGSEA. V was shortened by 4 bases and J by 4 bases, with 14 bases between the two germline ends. The CDR3 sequence is 13 residues long. CDR3 residues: CSVVVSSGYEQYF. The CDR3 DNA reads as TGCAGCGTTGTTGTGAGTAGCGGATACGAGCAGTACTTC.

CDR3 in amino acids: CASSLRTSGPYEQYF. The CDR3 region has the DNA TGTGCCAGCAGCTTAAGGACTAGCGGTCCCTACGAGCAGTACTTC. The V call is TRBV14, the J call TRBJ2-7, with 10 bases that match TRBD2. The CDR3 totals 15 residues. The V segment lost 5 bases and the J segment 2 bases; nucleotides outside the gene matches: 6. From germline, CDR1 is SGHDN and CDR2 FVKESK.

This clonotype came up many times. This chain links TRBV5-1 with TRBJ2-5; D remains ambiguous. V was cut by 2 bases and J by 5 bases, with 7 bases left in between. Germline loops: CDR1 SGHRS, CDR2 YFSETQ. This CDR3 has 12 residues. The DNA for the CDR3 is TGCGCCAGCAGCTTCCGGCGGGAGACCCAGTACTTC. This sequence encodes CASSFRRETQYF. The full variable domain, with the rest looked up from reference TRBV5-1 and TRBJ2-5, is KAGVTQTPRYLIKTRGQQVTLSCSPISGHRSVSWYQQTPGQGLQFLFEYFSETQRNKGNFPGRFSGRQFSNSRSEMNVSTLELGDSALYLCASSFRRETQYFGPGTRLLVL.

Ten or more counts support this clonotype. The chain carries TRBV4-1 and TRBJ1-5; D is uncertain. The V gene's germline CDR1 is MGHRA and CDR2 YSYEKL. The CDR3 is 14 residues long. V dropped 0 bases and J dropped 2 bases, with 5 bases sitting between them. CDR3 amino acids: CASSQDLGNQPQHF. The CDR3 DNA is TGCGCCAGCAGCCAAGATCTGGGCAATCAGCCCCAGCATTTT.

The table lists this clonotype with many counts. The V and J genes are TRBV5-1 and TRBJ2-5; no clear D gene. This CDR3 has 13 residues. Germline V lookup: CDR1 SGHRS, CDR2 YFSETQ. V shed 0 bases and J shed 5 bases, with 8 bases lying between them. The chain's CDR3 is CASSLVSPETQYF. The CDR3, as DNA: TGCGCCAGCAGCTTGGTTTCTCCGGAGACCCAGTACTTC.

The genes are TRBV4-1 and TRBJ2-2, with no clear D. CDR1 is MGHRA, CDR2 YSYEKL, per germline. The CDR3 covers 15 residues. Deletions cut 0 bases from V and 3 bases from J, with 8 bases between. The CDR3 here is CASSQEGHYTGELFF. CDR3 in DNA: TGCGCCAGCAGCCAAGAAGGGCATTACACCGGGGAGCTGTTTTTT.

This sequence joins TRBV24-1 and TRBJ2-3, with 8 bases aligning to TRBD1. Unmatched junction bases numbered 3, after V lost 0 bases and J lost 2 bases. The V gene's germline CDR1 is KGHDR and CDR2 SFDVKD. CDR3 length equals 16 residues. The CDR3 nucleotides are TGTGCCACCAGTGATTTGACGGGACAGGACACAGATACGCAGTATTTT. Translation: CATSDLTGQDTDTQYF.

This clonotype was found a few times. J is TRBJ1-2 and V is TRBV5-6; D gene uncertain. Trimming pared 1 base from V and 6 bases from J, leaving 10 bases between. The CDR3 is made up of 13 amino acids. Germline CDR1 reads SGHDT; CDR2 reads YYEEEE. The CDR3 coding sequence is TGTGCCAGCAGCTTGAGAGGGCGGGATGGCTACACCTTC. As protein: CASSLRGRDGYTF.

The genes are TRBV6-1 and TRBJ2-3; D call uncertain. Germline lookup yields CDR1 MNHNS and CDR2 SASEGT. This CDR3 is 14 amino acids long. Trimming stripped 6 bases from V and 6 bases from J, with 16 bases between. The CDR3, as DNA: TGTGCCAGCAGCCACGGAGTAGGGCGGGATACGCAGTATTTT. Its protein is CASSHGVGRDTQYF.

This clonotype was seen at least ten times. The gene calls are TRBV6-2 or TRBV6-3 and TRBJ2-1; D is ambiguous. With 2 bases removed from V and 8 bases from J, the gap between germline ends came to 16 bases. Germline V CDR1 and CDR2: MNHEY, SVGEGT. CDR3 length equals 15 residues. The CDR3 spells CASSYMADPQDEQFF. CDR3 nucleotide sequence: TGTGCCAGCAGTTACATGGCGGACCCCCAGGATGAGCAGTTCTTC.

This clonotype has more than one count but fewer than ten. This rearrangement joins TRBV5-1 to TRBJ2-1; D remains ambiguous. V dropped 0 bases and J dropped 5 bases, with 12 bases sitting between them. This CDR3 has 15 amino acids. Germline V gene data show CDR1 as SGHRS and CDR2 as YFSETQ. In DNA, the CDR3 is TGCGCCAGCAGCTTGGACGCCGGCGGACACAATGAGCAGTTCTTC. Its protein is CASSLDAGGHNEQFF.

This chain joins TRBV6-2 or TRBV6-3 and TRBJ2-5, with 7 bases that match TRBD1. The V and J ends lost 0 bases and 4 bases, in that order; junction bases with no gene match: 2. The CDR3 has 14 residues. CDR1 and CDR2 (germline): MNHEY, SVGEGT. The DNA for the CDR3 is TGTGCCAGCAGTTACTCGTGGACAGGAGAGACCCAGTACTTC. Translating gives CASSYSWTGETQYF.

There are a few counts of this clonotype. This chain joins TRBV5-1 and TRBJ2-1; 10 bases agree with TRBD2. V shed 3 bases and J 4 bases; nucleotides not matched to a gene: 7. Germline-derived CDR1 and CDR2 are SGHRS and YFSETQ. CDR3 length equals 16 residues. CDR3: CASSSWGTSEYNEQFF. For the CDR3, the DNA is TGCGCCAGCAGCTCCTGGGGGACTAGCGAGTACAATGAGCAGTTCTTC.